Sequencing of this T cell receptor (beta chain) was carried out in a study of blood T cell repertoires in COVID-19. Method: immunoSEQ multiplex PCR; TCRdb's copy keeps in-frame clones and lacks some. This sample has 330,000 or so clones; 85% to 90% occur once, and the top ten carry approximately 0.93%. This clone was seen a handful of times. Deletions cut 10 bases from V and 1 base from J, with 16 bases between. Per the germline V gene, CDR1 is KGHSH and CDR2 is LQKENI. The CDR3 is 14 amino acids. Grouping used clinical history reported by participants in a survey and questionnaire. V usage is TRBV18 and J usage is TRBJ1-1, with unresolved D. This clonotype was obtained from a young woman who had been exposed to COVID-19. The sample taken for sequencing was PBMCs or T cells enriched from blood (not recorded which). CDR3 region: CATSGVGTNTEAFF. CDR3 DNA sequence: TGTGCCACCTCCGGTGTCGGTACGAACACTGAAGCTTTCTTT. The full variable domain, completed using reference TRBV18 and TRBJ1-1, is NAGVMQNPRHLVRRRGQEARLRCSPMKGHSHVYWYRQLPEEGLKFMVYLQKENIIDESGMPKERFSAEFPKEGPSILRIQQVVRGDSAAYFCATSGVGTNTEAFFGQGTRLTVV.